This entry concerns a single TCR beta chain. These data are taken from a study of OX40 agonist ivuxolimab in advanced cancers. The germline gives CDR1 KGHSH, CDR2 LQKENI. V lost 3 bases, J lost 3 bases, and 9 bases lay in between. The CDR3 length is 15 residues. The assay was immunoSEQ multiplex PCR, and TCRdb's table has in-frame clones only and misses some. The sample gives more than 65,000 clones, approximately 82% of which show up once; more than 0.95% is in the top ten. The source was CD4+ or CD8+ T cells sorted from blood, collected in a trial of the OX40 agonist ivuxolimab. The receptor's source is an adult with an advanced solid tumor such as melanoma, head and neck, liver or kidney cancer. V is TRBV18 and J is TRBJ2-6, with TRBD1 as a possible D gene (5 bases). The CDR3 DNA reads as TGTGCCAGCTCACCTCCAGGGATTGGGGCCAACGTCCTGACTTTC. Protein sequence: CASSPPGIGANVLTF.